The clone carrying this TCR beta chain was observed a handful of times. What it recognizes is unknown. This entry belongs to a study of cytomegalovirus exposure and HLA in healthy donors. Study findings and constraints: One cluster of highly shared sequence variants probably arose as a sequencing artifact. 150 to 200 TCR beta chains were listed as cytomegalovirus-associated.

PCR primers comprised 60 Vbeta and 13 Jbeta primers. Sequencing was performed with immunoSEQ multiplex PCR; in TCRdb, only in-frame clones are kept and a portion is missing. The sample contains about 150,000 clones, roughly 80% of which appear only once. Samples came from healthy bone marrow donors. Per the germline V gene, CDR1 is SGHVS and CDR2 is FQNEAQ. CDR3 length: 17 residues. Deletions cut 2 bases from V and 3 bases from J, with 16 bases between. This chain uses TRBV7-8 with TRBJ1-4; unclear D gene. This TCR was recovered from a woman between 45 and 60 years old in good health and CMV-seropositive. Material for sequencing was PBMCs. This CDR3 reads CASSLSPRGRPNEKLFF. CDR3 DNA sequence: TGTGCCAGCAGCTTATCCCCACGCGGGCGACCTAATGAAAAACTGTTTTTT.